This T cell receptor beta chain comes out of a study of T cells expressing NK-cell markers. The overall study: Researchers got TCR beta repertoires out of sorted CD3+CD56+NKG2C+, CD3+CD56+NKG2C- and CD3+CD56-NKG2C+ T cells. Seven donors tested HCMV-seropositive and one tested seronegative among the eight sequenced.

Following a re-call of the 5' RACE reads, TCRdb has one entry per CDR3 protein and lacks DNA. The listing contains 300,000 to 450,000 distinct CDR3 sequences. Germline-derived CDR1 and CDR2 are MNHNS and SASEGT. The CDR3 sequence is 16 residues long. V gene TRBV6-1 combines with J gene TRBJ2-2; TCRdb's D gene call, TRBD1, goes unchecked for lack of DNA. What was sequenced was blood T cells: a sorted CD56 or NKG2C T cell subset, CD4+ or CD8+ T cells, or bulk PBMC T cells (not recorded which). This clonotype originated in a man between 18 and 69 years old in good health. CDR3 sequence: CASSSTPGHNTGELFF.